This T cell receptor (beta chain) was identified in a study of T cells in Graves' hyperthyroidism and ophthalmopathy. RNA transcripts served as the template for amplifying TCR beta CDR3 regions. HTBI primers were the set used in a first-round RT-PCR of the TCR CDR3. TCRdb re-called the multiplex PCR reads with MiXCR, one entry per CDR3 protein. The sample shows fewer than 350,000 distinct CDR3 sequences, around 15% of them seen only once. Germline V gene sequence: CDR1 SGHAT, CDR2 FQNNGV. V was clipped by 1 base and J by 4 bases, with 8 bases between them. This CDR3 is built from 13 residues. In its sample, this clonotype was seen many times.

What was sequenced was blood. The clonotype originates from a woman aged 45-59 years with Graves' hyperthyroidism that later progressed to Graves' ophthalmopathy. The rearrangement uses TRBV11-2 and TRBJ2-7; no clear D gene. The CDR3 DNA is TGTGCCAGCAGCTTAGTAATAGGTTACGAGCAGTACTTC. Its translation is CASSLVIGYEQYF.